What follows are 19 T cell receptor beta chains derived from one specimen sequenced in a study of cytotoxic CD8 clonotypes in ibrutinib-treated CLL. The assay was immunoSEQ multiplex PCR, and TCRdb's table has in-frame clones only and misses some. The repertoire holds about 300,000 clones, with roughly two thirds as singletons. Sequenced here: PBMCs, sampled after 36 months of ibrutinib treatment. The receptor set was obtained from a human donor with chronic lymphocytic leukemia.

The CDR3 nucleotides read TGTGCCAGCAGGGGGACAGAGGCCTATAATTCACCCCTCCACTTT. Translated, it gives CASRGTEAYNSPLHF. The chain uses TRBV2 and TRBJ1-6, with 7 bases matching TRBD1. The CDR3 has 15 residues. V dropped 6 bases and J dropped 2; count of bases not matched to a gene: 4. Germline CDR1 is SNHLY and CDR2 is FYNNEI.

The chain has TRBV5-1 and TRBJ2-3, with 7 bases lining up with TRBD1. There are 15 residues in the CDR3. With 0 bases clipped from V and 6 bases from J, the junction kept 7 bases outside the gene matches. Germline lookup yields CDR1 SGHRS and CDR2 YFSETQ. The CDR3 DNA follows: TGCGCCAGCAGCTTGGGACAGGGCCTGGCGGATACGCAGTATTTT. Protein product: CASSLGQGLADTQYF.

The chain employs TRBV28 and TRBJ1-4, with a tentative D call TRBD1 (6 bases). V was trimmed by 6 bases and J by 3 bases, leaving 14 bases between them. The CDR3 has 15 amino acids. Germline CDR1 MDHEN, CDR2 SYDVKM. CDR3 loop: CASRGGAGANEKLFF. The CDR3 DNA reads TGTGCCAGCAGAGGGGGGGCAGGGGCTAATGAAAAACTGTTTTTT.

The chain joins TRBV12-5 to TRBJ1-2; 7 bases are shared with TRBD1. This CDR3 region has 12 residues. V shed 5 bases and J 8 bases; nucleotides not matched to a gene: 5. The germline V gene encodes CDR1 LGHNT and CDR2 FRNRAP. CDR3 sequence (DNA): TGTGCTAGTGGTAGACAGGGTCGGGGCTACACCTTC. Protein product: CASGRQGRGYTF. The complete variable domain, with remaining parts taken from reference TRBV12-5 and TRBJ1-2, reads DARVTQTPRHKVTEMGQEVTMRCQPILGHNTVFWYRQTMMQGLELLAYFRNRAPLDDSGMPKDRFSAEMPDATLATLKIQPSEPRDSAVYFCASGRQGRGYTFGSGTRLTVV.

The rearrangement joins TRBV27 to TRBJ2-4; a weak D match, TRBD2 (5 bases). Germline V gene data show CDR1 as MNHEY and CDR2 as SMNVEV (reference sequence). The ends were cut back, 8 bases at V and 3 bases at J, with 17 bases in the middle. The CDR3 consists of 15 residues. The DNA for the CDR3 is TGTGCCAGCGCAACGGGGTCACGGGGCAAAAACATTCAGTACTTC. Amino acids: CASATGSRGKNIQYF.

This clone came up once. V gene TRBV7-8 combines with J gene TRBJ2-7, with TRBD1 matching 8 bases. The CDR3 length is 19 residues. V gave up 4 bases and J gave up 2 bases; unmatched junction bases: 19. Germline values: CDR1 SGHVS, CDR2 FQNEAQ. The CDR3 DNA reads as TGTGCCAGCAGCTACGACGGACAGGGTCGGGCCCCCCTCCCCTACGAGCAGTACTTC. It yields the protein CASSYDGQGRAPLPYEQYF.

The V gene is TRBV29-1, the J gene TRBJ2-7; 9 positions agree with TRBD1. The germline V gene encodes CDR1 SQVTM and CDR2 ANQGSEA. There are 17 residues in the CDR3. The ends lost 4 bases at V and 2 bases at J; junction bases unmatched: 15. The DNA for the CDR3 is TGCAGCGTTGTGGCCCTCCCCCGGGACAGGGTGGCCTACGAGCAGTACTTC. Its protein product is CSVVALPRDRVAYEQYF.

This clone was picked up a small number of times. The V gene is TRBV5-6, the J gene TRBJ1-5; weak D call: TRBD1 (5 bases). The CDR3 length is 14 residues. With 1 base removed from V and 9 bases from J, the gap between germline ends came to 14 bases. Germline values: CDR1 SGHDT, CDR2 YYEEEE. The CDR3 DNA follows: TGTGCCAGCAGCTTGACAGGTCCCTCTGGGCCCCAGCATTTT. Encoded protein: CASSLTGPSGPQHF.

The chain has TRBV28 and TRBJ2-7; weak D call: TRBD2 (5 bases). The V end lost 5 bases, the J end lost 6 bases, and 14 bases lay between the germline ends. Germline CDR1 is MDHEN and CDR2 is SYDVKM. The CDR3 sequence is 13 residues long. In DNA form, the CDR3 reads TGTGCCAGCAGTCCCGGGGTTCCCCTCGAGCAGTACTTC. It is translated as CASSPGVPLEQYF.

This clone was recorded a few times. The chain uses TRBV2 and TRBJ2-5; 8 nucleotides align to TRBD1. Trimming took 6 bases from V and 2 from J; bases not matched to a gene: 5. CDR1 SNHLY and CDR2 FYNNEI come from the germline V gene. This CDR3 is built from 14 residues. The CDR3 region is CASRWYRGQETQYF. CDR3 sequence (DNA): TGTGCCAGCAGATGGTACAGGGGGCAAGAGACCCAGTACTTC.

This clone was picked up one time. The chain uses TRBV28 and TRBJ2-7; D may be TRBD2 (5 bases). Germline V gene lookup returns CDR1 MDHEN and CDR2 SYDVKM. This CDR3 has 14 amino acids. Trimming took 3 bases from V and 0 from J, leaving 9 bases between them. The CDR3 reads CASSFAGSSYEQYF. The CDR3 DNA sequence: TGTGCCAGCAGTTTTGCGGGCAGCTCCTACGAGCAGTACTTC.

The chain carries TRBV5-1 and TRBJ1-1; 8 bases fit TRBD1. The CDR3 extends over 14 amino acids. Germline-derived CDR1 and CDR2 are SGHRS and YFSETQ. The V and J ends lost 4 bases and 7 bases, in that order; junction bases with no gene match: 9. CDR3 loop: CASSMGQVFNEAFF. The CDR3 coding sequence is TGCGCCAGCAGCATGGGACAGGTTTTCAATGAAGCTTTCTTT.

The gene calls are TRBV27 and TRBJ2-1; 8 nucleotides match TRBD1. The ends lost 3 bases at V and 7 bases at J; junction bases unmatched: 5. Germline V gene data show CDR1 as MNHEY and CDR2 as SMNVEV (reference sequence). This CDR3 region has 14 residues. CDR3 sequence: CASSLQGAWNEQFF. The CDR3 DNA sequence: TGTGCCAGCAGTTTGCAGGGGGCTTGGAATGAGCAGTTCTTC.

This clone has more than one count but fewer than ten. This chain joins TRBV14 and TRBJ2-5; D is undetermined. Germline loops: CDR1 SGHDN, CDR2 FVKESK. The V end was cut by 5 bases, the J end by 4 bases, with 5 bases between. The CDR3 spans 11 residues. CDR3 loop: CASSYRETQYF. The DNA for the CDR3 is TGTGCCAGCAGCTACCGAGAGACCCAGTACTTC.

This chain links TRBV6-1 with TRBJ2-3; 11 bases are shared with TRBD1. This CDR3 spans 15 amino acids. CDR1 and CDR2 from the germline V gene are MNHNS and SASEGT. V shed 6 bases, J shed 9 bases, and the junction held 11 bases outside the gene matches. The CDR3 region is CASRTGQGVRDTQYF. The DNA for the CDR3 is TGTGCCAGCAGGACGGGACAGGGGGTGAGGGACACGCAGTATTTT.

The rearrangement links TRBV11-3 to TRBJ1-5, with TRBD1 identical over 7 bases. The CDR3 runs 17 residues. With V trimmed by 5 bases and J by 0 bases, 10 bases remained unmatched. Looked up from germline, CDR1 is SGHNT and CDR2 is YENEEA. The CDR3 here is CASSPPTGPHSNQPQHF. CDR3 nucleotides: TGTGCCAGCAGCCCCCCGACAGGGCCCCATAGCAATCAGCCCCAGCATTTT.

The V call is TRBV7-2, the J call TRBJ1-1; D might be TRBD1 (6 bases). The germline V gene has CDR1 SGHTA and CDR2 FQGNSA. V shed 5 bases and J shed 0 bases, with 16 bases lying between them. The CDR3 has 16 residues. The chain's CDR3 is CASSLGGSRMNTEAFF. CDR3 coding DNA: TGTGCCAGCAGCCTCGGGGGCAGCAGGATGAACACTGAAGCTTTCTTT.

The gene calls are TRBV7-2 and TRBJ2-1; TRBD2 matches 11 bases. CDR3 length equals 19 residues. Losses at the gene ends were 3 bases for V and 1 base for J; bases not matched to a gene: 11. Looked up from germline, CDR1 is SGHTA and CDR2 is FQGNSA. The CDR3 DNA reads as TGTGCCAGCAGCTTCAGAGGTCCGGGACTAGCGGTATCCTACAATGAGCAGTTCTTC. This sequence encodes CASSFRGPGLAVSYNEQFF.

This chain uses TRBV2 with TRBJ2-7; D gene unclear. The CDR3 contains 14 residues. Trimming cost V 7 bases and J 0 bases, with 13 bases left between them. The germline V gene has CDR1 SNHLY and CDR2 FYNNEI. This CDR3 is CASIKGGSSYEQYF. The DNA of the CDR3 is TGTGCCAGCATCAAAGGTGGTTCCTCCTACGAGCAGTACTTC. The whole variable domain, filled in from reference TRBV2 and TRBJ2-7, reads EPEVTQTPSHQVTQMGQEVILRCVPISNHLYFYWYRQILGQKVEFLVSFYNNEISEKSEIFDDQFSVERPDGSNFTLKIRSTKLEDSAMYFCASIKGGSSYEQYFGPGTRLTVT.